One and the same sample provided the 2 T cell receptor beta chains below, sequenced in a study of blood T cell repertoires in COVID-19. The protocol was immunoSEQ multiplex PCR, while the TCRdb copy is restricted to in-frame clones and leaves out a portion. The sample contains approximately 190,000 clones, around 90% of which appear only once. The material sequenced was peripheral blood. The receptors originated from a man in his sixties with active or convalescent COVID-19.

The chain recombines TRBV5-6 with TRBJ2-3; the match to TRBD1 covers 7 bases. With V trimmed by 4 bases and J by 2 bases, 7 bases remained unmatched. The CDR3 is 15 amino acids. Germline CDR1 SGHDT, CDR2 YYEEEE. Written as DNA, the CDR3 is TGTGCCAGCAGCCCGGGACAGAGAATCACAGATACGCAGTATTTT. This gives the protein CASSPGQRITDTQYF.

This clone was detected a few times. V gene TRBV6-2 or TRBV6-3 combines with J gene TRBJ1-6; D remains ambiguous. CDR3 length: 17 residues. V was trimmed by 0 bases and J by 0 bases, leaving 9 bases between them. Germline V CDR1 and CDR2: MNHEY, SVGEGT. The CDR3 sequence: CASSYSKRSSYNSPLHF. CDR3 sequence (DNA): TGTGCCAGCAGTTACTCGAAGAGGAGCTCCTATAATTCACCCCTCCACTTT.